The rows below give T cell receptor beta chains drawn from one sample of a study of T cell responses to AZD1222 COVID-19 vaccine. The table came from immunoSEQ multiplex PCR; TCRdb's copy has only in-frame clones and leaves some out. The sample contains 100,000 to 140,000 clones, roughly nine tenths of which appear only once. The specimen was peripheral blood, collected on day 0 of AZD1222 vaccination. These receptors were taken from an adult in good health. Each CDR3 is given with its conserved first and last residue. Only part of the rows carry a size: once, few, many, or a class if the clone is expanded.

cdr3_aa	j_call	clone_size	cdr3_length	v_call
CASRRGRGQAGELFF	TRBJ2-2	few	15	TRBV6-5
CASSLKGPGAQYF	TRBJ2-5	once	13	TRBV7-9
CAFHHRFPYNEQFF	TRBJ2-1	-	14	TRBV30
CASSPREDTQYF	TRBJ2-3	-	12	TRBV9
CASSDGTEYGYTF	TRBJ1-2	-	13	TRBV25-1
CASSQGGSRETQYF	TRBJ2-5	-	14	TRBV3-1/TRBV3-2
CASSQSWTGGYEQYF	TRBJ2-7	-	15	TRBV4-1
CASSYSSYNSPLHF	TRBJ1-6	-	14	TRBV5-1
CASSTNRVNPLGSGNTIYF	TRBJ1-3	once	19	TRBV11-2
CASSMGNQETQYF	TRBJ2-5	once	13	TRBV19
CASSHTTGNTEAFF	TRBJ1-1	-	14	TRBV3-1/TRBV3-2
CASSSVFGVTLGSEAFF	TRBJ1-1	-	17	TRBV7-2
CASSARTHNEQFF	TRBJ2-1	-	13	TRBV6-2/TRBV6-3
CASSSQLSTDTQYF	TRBJ2-3	-	14	TRBV14